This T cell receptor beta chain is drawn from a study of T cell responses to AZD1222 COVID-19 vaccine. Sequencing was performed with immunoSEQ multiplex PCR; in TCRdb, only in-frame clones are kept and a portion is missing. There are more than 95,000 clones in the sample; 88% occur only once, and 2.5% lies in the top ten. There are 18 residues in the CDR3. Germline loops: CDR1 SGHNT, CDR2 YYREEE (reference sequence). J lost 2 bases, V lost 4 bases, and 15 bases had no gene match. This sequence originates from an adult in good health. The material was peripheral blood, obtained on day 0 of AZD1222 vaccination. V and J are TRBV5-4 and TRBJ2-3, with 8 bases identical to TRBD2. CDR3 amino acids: CASSRATQLADYTDTQYF. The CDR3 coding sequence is TGTGCCAGCAGCCGCGCGACCCAACTAGCGGACTACACAGATACGCAGTATTTT.